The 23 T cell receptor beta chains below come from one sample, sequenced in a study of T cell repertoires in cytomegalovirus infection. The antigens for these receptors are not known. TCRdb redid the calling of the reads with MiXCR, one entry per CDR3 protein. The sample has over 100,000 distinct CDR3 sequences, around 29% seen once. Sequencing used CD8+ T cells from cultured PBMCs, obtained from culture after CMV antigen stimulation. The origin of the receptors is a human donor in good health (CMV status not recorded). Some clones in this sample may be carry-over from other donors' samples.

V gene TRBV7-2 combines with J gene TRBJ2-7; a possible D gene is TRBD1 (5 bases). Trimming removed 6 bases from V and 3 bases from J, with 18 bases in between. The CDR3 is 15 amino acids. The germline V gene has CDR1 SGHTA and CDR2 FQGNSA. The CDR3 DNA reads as TGTGCCAGCAGTTTCCTGGGCACAGGCAACTACGAGCAGTACTTC. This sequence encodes CASSFLGTGNYEQYF.

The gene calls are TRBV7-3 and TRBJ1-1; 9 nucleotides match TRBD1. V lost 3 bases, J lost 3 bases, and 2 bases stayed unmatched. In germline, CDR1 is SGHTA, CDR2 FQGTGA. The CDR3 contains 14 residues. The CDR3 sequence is CASSLYRGHTEAFF. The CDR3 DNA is TGTGCCAGCAGCTTGTACAGGGGGCACACTGAAGCTTTCTTT.

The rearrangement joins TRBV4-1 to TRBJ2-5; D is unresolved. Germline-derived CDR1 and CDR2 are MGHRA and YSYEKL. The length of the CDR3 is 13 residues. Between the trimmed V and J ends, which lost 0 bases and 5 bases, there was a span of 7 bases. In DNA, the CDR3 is TGCGCCAGCAGCCAAGACTCCCTGGAGACCCAGTACTTC. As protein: CASSQDSLETQYF.

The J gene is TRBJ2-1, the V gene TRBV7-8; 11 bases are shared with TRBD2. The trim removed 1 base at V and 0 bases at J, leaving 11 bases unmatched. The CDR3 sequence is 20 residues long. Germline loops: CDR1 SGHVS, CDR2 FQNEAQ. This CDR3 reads CASSLGASGGFHSSYNEQFF. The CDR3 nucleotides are TGTGCCAGCAGCTTAGGGGCTAGCGGGGGGTTCCATAGCTCCTACAATGAGCAGTTCTTC.

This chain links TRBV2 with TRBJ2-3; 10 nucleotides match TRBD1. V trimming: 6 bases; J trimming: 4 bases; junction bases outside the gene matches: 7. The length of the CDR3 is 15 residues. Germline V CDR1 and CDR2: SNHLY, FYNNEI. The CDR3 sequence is CASRKTGGAPDTQYF. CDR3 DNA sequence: TGTGCCAGCAGGAAGACAGGGGGCGCACCAGATACGCAGTATTTT.

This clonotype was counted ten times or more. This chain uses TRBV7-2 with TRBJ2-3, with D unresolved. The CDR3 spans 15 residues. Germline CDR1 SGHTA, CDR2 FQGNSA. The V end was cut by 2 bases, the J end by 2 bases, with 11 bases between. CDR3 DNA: TGTGCCAGCAGCTTAACCGTATCGTACACAGATACGCAGTATTTT. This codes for CASSLTVSYTDTQYF.

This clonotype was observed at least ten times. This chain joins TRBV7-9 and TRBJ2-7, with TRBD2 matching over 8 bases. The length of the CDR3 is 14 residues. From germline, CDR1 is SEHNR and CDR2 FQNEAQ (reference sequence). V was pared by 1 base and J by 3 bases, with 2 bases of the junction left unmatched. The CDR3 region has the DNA TGTGCCAGCAGCTTAGAACTAGCGGTCTACGAGCAGTACTTC. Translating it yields CASSLELAVYEQYF.

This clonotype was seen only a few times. The CDR3 loop is CASSPERYTDTQYF. The CDR3 nucleotides read TGTGCCAGCAGCCCCGAGCGGTACACAGATACGCAGTATTTT. The V call is TRBV7-9, the J call TRBJ2-3; perhaps TRBD2 as D (5 bases). The V gene's germline CDR1 is SEHNR and CDR2 FQNEAQ (reference sequence). The CDR3 totals 14 residues. Trimming removed 5 bases at V and 2 bases at J, with 11 bases between.

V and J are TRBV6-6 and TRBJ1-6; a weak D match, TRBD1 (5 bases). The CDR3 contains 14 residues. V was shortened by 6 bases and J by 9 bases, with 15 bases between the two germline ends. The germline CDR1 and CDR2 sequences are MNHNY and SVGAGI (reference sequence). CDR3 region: CASSPGFGGSPLHF. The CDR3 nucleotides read TGTGCCAGCAGCCCCGGCTTCGGGGGTTCACCCCTCCACTTT.

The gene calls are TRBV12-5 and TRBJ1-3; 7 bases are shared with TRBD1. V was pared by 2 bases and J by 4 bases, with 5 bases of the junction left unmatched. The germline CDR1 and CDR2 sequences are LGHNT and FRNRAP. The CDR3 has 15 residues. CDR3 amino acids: CASGLPTGHGNTIYF. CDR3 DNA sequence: TGTGCTAGTGGTTTGCCGACAGGGCACGGAAACACCATATATTTT.

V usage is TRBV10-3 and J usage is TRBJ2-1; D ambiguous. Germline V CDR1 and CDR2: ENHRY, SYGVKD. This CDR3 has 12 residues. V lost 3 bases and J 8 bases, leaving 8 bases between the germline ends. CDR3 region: CAISDQAHEQFF. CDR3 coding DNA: TGTGCCATCAGTGATCAGGCCCATGAGCAGTTCTTC.

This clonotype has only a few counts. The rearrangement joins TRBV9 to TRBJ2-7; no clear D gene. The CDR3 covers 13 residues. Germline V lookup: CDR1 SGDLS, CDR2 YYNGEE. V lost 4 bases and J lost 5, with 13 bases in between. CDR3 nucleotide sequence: TGTGCCAGCAGCAAGCAAGTCCTGGACGAGCAGTACTTC. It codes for CASSKQVLDEQYF.

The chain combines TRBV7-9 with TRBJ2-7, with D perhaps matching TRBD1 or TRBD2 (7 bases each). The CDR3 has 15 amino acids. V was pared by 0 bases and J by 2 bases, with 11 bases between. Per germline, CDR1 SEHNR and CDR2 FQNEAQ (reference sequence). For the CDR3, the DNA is TGTGCCAGCAGCTTAGCGCAGGGGGGGGCCTACGAGCAGTACTTC. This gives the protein CASSLAQGGAYEQYF. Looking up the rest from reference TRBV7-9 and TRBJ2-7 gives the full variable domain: DTGVSQNPRHKITKRGQNVTFRCDPISEHNRLYWYRQTLGQGPEFLTYFQNEAQLEKSRLLSDRFSAERPKGSFSTLEIQRTEQGDSAMYLCASSLAQGGAYEQYFGPGTRLTVT.

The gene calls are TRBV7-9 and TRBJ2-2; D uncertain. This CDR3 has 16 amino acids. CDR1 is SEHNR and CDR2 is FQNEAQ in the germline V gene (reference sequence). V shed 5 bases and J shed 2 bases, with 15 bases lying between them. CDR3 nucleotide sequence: TGTGCCAGCAGCAAACGCGACACGGTAAACACCGGGGAGCTGTTTTTT. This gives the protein CASSKRDTVNTGELFF.

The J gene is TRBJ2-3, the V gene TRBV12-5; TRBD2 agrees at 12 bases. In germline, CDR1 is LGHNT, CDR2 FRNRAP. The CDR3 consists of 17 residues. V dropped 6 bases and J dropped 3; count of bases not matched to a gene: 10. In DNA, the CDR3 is TGTGCTAGTGGCGGGCTCCTAGCGGGGGGGCCGACAGATACGCAGTATTTT. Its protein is CASGGLLAGGPTDTQYF.

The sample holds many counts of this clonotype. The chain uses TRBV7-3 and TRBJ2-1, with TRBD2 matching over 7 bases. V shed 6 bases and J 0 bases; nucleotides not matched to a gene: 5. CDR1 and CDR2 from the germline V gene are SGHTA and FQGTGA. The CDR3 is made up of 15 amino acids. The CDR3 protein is CASSLGGNSYNEQFF. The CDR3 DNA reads TGTGCCAGCAGTCTCGGGGGGAACTCCTACAATGAGCAGTTCTTC.

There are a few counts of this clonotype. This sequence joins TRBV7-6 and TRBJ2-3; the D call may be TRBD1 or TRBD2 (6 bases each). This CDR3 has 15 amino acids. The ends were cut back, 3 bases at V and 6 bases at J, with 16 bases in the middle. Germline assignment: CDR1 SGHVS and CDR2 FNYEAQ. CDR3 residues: CASSLTWGAADTQYF. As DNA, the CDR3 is TGTGCCAGCAGCTTGACCTGGGGGGCCGCCGATACGCAGTATTTT. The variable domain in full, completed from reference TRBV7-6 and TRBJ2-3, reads GAGVSQSPRYKVTKRGQDVALRCDPISGHVSLYWYRQALGQGPEFLTYFNYEAQQDKSGLPNDRFSAERPEGSISTLTIQRTEQRDSAMYRCASSLTWGAADTQYFGPGTRLTVL.

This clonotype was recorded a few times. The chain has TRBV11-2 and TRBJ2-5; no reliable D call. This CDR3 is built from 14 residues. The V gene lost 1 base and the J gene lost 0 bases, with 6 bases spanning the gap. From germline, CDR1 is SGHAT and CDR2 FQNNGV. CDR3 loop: CASSLVSDQETQYF. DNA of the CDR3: TGTGCCAGCAGCTTAGTGTCCGACCAAGAGACCCAGTACTTC.

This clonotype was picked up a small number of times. The CDR3 DNA is TGTGCCAGCAGTTTCAGGTCAGGGAAGGGCTACACCTTC. This gives the protein CASSFRSGKGYTF. This chain connects TRBV28 to TRBJ1-2; TRBD1 is a possible D gene (5 bases). CDR1 is MDHEN and CDR2 is SYDVKM in the germline V gene. This CDR3 has 13 amino acids. The V gene lost 3 bases and the J gene lost 8 bases, with 13 bases spanning the gap.

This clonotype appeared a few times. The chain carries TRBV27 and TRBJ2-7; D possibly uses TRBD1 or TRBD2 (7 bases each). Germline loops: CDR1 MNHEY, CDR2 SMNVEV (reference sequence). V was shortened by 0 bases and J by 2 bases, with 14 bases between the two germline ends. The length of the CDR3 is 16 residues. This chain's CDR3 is CASSLSPQGGAYEQYF. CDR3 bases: TGTGCCAGCAGTTTATCCCCGCAGGGGGGGGCCTACGAGCAGTACTTC.

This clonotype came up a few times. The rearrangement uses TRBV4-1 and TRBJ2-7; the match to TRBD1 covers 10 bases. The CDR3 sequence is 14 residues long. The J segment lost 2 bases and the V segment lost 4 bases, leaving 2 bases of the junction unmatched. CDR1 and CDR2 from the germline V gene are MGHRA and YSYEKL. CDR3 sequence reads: CASSLDRGPYEQYF. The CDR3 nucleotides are TGCGCCAGCAGCCTTGACAGGGGGCCCTACGAGCAGTACTTC.

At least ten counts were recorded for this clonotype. CDR3 residues: CASSLGEGFSYEQYF. CDR3 sequence (DNA): TGTGCCAGCAGCTTAGGGGAGGGGTTCTCCTACGAGCAGTACTTC. This chain uses TRBV7-6 with TRBJ2-7; 7 nucleotides line up with TRBD2. V trimming: 1 base; J trimming: 0 bases; junction bases outside the gene matches: 3. CDR1 is SGHVS, CDR2 FNYEAQ, per germline. The CDR3 totals 15 residues.

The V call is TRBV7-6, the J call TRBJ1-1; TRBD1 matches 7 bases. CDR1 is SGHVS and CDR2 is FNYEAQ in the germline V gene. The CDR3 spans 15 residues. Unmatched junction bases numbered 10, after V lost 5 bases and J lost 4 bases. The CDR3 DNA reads TGTGCCAGCAGCGCTCGGGGGGCAGGGGGCACTGAAGCTTTCTTT. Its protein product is CASSARGAGGTEAFF.